The 10 T cell receptor beta chains listed next were all sequenced from one sample in a study of OX40 agonist ivuxolimab in advanced cancers. The table came from immunoSEQ multiplex PCR; TCRdb's copy has only in-frame clones and leaves some out. The sample shows tens of thousands of clones, 80% to 90% of them seen only once. The material sequenced was CD4+ or CD8+ T cells sorted from blood, taken in a trial of the OX40 agonist ivuxolimab. The receptors stem from an adult with an advanced solid tumor such as melanoma, head and neck, liver or kidney cancer.

The chain uses TRBV19 and TRBJ1-5; no firm D call. This CDR3 spans 13 amino acids. V shed 7 bases and J shed 2 bases, with 9 bases lying between them. Germline V gene sequence: CDR1 LNHDA, CDR2 SQIVND (reference sequence). The CDR3 here is CASNPGGNQPQHF. CDR3 nucleotides: TGTGCCAGTAATCCCGGGGGCAATCAGCCCCAGCATTTT.

V and J are TRBV28 and TRBJ2-2; possible D gene TRBD2, 6 bases. Germline V gene data show CDR1 as MDHEN and CDR2 as SYDVKM. V lost 8 bases and J 1 base, leaving 14 bases between the germline ends. The CDR3 length is 15 residues. The CDR3 DNA is TGTGCCAGCTTACCCGGGACTGAGAACACCGGGGAGCTGTTTTTT. Residues: CASLPGTENTGELFF.

The chain has TRBV4-2 and TRBJ2-1, with TRBD2 matching over 7 bases. Trimming removed 1 base from V and 5 bases from J; junction bases left unmatched: 11. CDR1 and CDR2 from the germline V gene are LGHNA and YNFKEQ. The CDR3 runs 17 residues. CDR3 amino acids: CASSQGSGGSGDNEQFF. CDR3 DNA sequence: TGTGCCAGCAGCCAAGGGTCGGGCGGGAGCGGGGACAATGAGCAGTTCTTC.

J is TRBJ2-7 and V is TRBV29-1; the D gene is possibly TRBD2 (6 bases). Between the trimmed V and J ends, which lost 4 bases and 0 bases, there was a span of 7 bases. This CDR3 is built from 12 residues. CDR1 and CDR2 from the germline V gene are SQVTM and ANQGSEA. CDR3 DNA sequence: TGCAGCGTTGGGGACTTCTCCTACGAGCAGTACTTC. This codes for CSVGDFSYEQYF.

The chain links TRBV28 to TRBJ1-5, with TRBD1 matching 9 bases. This CDR3 contains 16 residues. CDR1 is MDHEN and CDR2 is SYDVKM in the germline V gene. Germline trimming cut 5 bases from V and 2 bases from J; bases unmatched to any gene: 7. CDR3: CASSGGTGQRNQPQHF. Here the CDR3 DNA reads TGTGCCAGCAGTGGCGGGACAGGGCAGCGCAATCAGCCCCAGCATTTT.

J is TRBJ1-2 and V is TRBV29-1; no reliable D call. Germline CDR1 is SQVTM and CDR2 is ANQGSEA. This CDR3 spans 12 amino acids. Here the CDR3 reads CTITGVDYGYTF. As DNA, the CDR3 is TGCACCATAACCGGAGTCGACTATGGCTACACCTTC. The whole variable domain, remainder taken from reference TRBV29-1 and TRBJ1-2, is SAVISQKPSRDICQRGTSLTIQCQVDSQVTMMFWYRQQPGQSLTLIATANQGSEATYESGFVIDKFPISRPNLTFSTLTVSNMSPEDSSIYLCTITGVDYGYTFGSGTRLTVV.

The chain has TRBV7-9 and TRBJ1-3; D is ambiguous. In germline, CDR1 is SEHNR, CDR2 FQNEAQ (reference sequence). V shed 5 bases and J shed 3 bases, with 5 bases lying between them. This CDR3 has 12 residues. CDR3 sequence (DNA): TGTGCCAGCAGCCCAGGTGGAAACACCATATATTTT. This gives the protein CASSPGGNTIYF.

Only a few counts were recorded for this clone. J is TRBJ2-3 and V is TRBV6-6; D is possibly TRBD1 (6 bases). Germline CDR1 and CDR2: MNHNY and SVGAGI (reference sequence). The CDR3 loop spans 14 amino acids. Trimming shortened V by 8 bases and J by 2 bases, and 14 bases separated the two germline ends. DNA of the CDR3: TGTGCCAGCGTAAATACAGGGTACACAGATACGCAGTATTTT. This gives the protein CASVNTGYTDTQYF.

In DNA, the CDR3 is TGTGCCAGCTCTCTCATCCCCCCTAGCGGGAGTCGAGGGCGCGAGACCCAGTACTTC. Amino acids: CASSLIPPSGSRGRETQYF. V usage is TRBV18 and J usage is TRBJ2-5, with 10 positions matching TRBD2. The V segment lost 6 bases and the J segment 5 bases; nucleotides outside the gene matches: 21. The CDR3 length is 19 residues. In germline, CDR1 is KGHSH, CDR2 LQKENI.

This clone turned up a few times. This chain joins TRBV4-1 and TRBJ1-5; the match to TRBD1 covers 9 bases. CDR1 is MGHRA and CDR2 is YSYEKL in the germline V gene. This CDR3 contains 16 residues. V trimming: 2 bases; J trimming: 4 bases; junction bases outside the gene matches: 6. The CDR3 nucleotides are TGCGCCAGCAGCCAACCCCGACAGGGGGGAAATCAGCCCCAGCATTTT. Residues: CASSQPRQGGNQPQHF.